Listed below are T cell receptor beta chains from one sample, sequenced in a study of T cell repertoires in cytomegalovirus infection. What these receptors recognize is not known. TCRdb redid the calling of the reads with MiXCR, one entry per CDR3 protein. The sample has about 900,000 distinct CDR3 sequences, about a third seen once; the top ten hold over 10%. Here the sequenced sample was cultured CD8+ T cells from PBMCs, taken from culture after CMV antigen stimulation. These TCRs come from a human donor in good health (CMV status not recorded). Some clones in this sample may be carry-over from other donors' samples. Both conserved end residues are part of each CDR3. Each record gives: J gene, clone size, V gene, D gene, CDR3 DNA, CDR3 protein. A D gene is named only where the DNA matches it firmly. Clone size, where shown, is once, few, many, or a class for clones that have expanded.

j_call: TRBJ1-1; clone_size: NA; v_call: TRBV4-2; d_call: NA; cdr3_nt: TGTGCCAGCAGCCAAGTTTCCAGGGAGGACACTGAAGCTTTCTTT; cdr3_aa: CASSQVSREDTEAFF
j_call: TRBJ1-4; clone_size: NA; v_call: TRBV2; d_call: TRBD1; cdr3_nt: TGTGCCAGCAGTGAAGGGGACAGGGAGAATGAAAAACTGTTTTTT; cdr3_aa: CASSEGDRENEKLFF
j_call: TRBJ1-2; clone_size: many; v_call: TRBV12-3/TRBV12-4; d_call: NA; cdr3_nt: TGTGCCAGCAGTTTCGGGGAAGGCTACACCTTC; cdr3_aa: CASSFGEGYTF
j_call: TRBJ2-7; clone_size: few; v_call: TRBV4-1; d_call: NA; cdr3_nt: TGCGCCAGCAGCCAAGAGTATGCGGGTTCCTACGAGCAGTACTTC; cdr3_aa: CASSQEYAGSYEQYF
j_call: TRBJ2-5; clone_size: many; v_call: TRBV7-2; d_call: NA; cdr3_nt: TGTGCCAGCAGCTTAGTGCGCCCAGCCAAGAGGGGAGAGACCCAGTACTTC; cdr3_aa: CASSLVRPAKRGETQYF
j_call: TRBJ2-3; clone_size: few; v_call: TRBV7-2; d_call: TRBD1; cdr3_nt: TGTGCCAGCAGCTTAGACCTGACAGGGGTTAGCACAGATACGCAGTATTTT; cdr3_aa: CASSLDLTGVSTDTQYF
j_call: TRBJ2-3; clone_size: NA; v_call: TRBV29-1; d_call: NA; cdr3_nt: TGCAGCGTTGAAAAGGAGTTGAGCACAGATACGCAGTATTTT; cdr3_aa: CSVEKELSTDTQYF
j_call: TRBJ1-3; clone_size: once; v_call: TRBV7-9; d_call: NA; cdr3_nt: TGTGCCAGCGGGGACCCCCTTGGAAACACCATATATTTT; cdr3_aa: CASGDPLGNTIYF
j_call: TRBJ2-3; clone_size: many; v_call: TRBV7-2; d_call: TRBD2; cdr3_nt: TGTGCCAGCACCGAGAGCGGGATCGGTAGAGATACGCAGTATTTT; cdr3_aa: CASTESGIGRDTQYF
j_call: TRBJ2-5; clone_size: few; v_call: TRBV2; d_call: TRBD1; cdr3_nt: TGTGCCAGCCAGGGACAGGGGGCAGGAGAGACCCAGTACTTC; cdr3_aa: CASQGQGAGETQYF
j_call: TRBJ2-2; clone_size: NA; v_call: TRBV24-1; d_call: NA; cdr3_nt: TGTGCCACCAGTGATAACAGGGCGGGCACCGGGGAGCTGTTTTTT; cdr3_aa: CATSDNRAGTGELFF
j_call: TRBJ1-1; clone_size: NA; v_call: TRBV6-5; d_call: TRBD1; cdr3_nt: TGTGCCAGCAGTTACTTCACAGGGGAGGGGACTGAAGCTTTCTTT; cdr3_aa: CASSYFTGEGTEAFF
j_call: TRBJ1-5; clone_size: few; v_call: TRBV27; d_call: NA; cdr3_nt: TGTGCCCCCTGTGGGATCCGGGACTTACCAGCGAAGGGCAATCAGCCCCAGCATTTT; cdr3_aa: CAPCGIRDLPAKGNQPQHF
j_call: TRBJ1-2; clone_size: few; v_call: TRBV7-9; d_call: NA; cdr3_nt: TGTGCCAGCAGCTTAAGAGGCGCCCGAGAGGGCTATGGCTACACCTTC; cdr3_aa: CASSLRGAREGYGYTF
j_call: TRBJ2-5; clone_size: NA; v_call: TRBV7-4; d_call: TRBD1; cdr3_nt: TGTGTCAGCAGCCCGGGACAGGGAGGACGGGGAAAGACCCAGTACTTC; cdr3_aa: CVSSPGQGGRGKTQYF
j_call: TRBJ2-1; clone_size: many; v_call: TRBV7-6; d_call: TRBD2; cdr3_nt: TGTGCCAGCAGCTTGAGCGGGGGCCGACCCTACAATGAGCAGTTCTTC; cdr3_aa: CASSLSGGRPYNEQFF
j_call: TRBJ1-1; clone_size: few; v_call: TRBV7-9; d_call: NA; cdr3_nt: TGTGCCAGCAGCTCCACTCGGAGTGGAGGGGTTGAAGCTTTCTTT; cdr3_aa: CASSSTRSGGVEAFF
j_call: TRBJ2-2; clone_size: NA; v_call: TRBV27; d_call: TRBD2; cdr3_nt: TGTGCCAGCAGTTTGAGGACTAGCGGGGCGGGGGAGCTGTTTTTT; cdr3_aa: CASSLRTSGAGELFF
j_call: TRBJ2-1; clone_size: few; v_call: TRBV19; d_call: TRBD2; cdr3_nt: TGTGCCAGTAGTATAGCGACTAGCGGGGGCTTGAATGAGCAGTTCTTC; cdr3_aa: CASSIATSGGLNEQFF
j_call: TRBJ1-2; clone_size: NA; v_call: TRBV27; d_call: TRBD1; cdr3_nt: TGTGCCAGCAGTCTATGGCCCGGGACAGGCTATGGCTACACCTTC; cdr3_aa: CASSLWPGTGYGYTF
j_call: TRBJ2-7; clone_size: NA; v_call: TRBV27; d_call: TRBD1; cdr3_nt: TGTGCCAGCAGCCCAGGGACAGGGGAAACCTACGAGCAGTACTTC; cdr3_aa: CASSPGTGETYEQYF
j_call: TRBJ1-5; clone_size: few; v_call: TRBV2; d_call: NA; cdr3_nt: TGTGCCAGCAGTGAGGGGGTTGGCAATCAGCCCCAGCATTTT; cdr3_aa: CASSEGVGNQPQHF
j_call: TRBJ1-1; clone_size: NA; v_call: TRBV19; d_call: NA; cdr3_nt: TGTGCCAGTAGTATAGATAGGGGGGACCTAAACACTGAAGCTTTCTTT; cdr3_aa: CASSIDRGDLNTEAFF
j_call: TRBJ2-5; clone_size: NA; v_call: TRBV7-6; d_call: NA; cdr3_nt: TGTGCTAGCAGCTTAGTTGAGGCCGGACCACCCTTCCTTAGAGAGACCCAGTACTTC; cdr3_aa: CASSLVEAGPPFLRETQYF
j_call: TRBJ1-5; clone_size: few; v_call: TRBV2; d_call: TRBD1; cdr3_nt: TGTGCCAGCAGCCACGCCAGGGACAGGGGAAGCAATCAGCCCCAGCATTTT; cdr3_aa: CASSHARDRGSNQPQHF
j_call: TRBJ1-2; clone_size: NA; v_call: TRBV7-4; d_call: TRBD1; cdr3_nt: TGTGCCAGCAGCTCGCAGACAGGGGCTGACTATGGCTACACCTTC; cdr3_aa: CASSSQTGADYGYTF
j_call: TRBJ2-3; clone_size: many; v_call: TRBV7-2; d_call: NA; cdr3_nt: TGTGCCAGCAGCTTTGGGACATCTAGCACAGATACGCAGTATTTT; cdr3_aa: CASSFGTSSTDTQYF
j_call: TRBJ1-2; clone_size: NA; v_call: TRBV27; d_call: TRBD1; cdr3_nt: TGTGCCAGCAGGGACAGGGGGTATAGCTATGGCTACACCTTC; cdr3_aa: CASRDRGYSYGYTF
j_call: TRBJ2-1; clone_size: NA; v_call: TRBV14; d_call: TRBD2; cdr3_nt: TGTGCCAGCAGCCAACAGCGGGGGAACAATGAGCAGTTCTTC; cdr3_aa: CASSQQRGNNEQFF
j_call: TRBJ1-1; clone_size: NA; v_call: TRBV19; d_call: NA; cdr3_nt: TGTGTCAGTAGTATAGTCGTTTACAGGGTGAACACTGAAGCTTTCTTT; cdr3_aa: CVSSIVVYRVNTEAFF
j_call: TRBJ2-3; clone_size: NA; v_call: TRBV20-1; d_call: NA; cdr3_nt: TGCAGTGCTAGAGGGGCCACAAGCGGGCGCACAGATACGCAGTATTTT; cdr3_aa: CSARGATSGRTDTQYF
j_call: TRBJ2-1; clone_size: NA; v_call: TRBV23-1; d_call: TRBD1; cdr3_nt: TGCGCCAGCAGTCAACACCGACAGGGCGATCCCTACAATGAGCAGTTCTTC; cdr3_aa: CASSQHRQGDPYNEQFF
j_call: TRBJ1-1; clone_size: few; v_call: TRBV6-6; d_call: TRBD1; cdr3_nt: TGTGCCAGCAGTTACCCACAGAGGGGGCACACTGAAGCTTTCTTT; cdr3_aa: CASSYPQRGHTEAFF
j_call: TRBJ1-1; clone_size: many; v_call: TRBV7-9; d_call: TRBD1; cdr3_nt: TGTGCCAGCAGCCACAGGGGAGCGAACACTGAAGCTTTCTTT; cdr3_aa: CASSHRGANTEAFF
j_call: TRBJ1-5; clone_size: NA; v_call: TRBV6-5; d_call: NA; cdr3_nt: TGTGCCAGCAAATTAGGGGTCAATCAGCCCCAGCATTTT; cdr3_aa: CASKLGVNQPQHF
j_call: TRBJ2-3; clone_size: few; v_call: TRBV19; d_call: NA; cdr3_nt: TGTGCCAGTAGTATAAGAGTAACTAGCACAGATACGCAGTATTTT; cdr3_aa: CASSIRVTSTDTQYF
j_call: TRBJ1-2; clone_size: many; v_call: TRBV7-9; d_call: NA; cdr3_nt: TGTGCCAGCAGCTTAGGGGATCGGAGTTATGGCTACACCTTC; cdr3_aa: CASSLGDRSYGYTF
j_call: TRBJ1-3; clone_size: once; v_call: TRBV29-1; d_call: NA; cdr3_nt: TGCAGCGGTGGTACAGGGAGAGAAAACACCATATATTTT; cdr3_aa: CSGGTGRENTIYF
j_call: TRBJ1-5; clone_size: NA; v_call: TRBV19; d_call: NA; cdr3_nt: TGTGCCAATAGTATACTTGGTCAGCCCCAGCATTTT; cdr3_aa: CANSILGQPQHF
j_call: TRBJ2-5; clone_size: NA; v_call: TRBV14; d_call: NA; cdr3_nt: TGTGCCAGCAGCCAAGATGCCAGCCGCCAAGAGACCCAGTACTTC; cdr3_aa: CASSQDASRQETQYF
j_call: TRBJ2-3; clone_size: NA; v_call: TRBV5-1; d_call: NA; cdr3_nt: TGCGCCAGCAGTCGGGAGTTCGATACGCAGTATTTT; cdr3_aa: CASSREFDTQYF
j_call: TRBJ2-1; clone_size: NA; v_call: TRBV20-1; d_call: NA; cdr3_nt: TGCAGTGCTAGAGCTGAGGGGGACCTGTACAATGAGCAGTTCTTC; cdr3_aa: CSARAEGDLYNEQFF
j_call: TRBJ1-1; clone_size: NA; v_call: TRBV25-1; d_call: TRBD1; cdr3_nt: TGTGCCAGCAGTGACCCTACAGGGGGTCTTTTTTCTGAAGCTTTCTTT; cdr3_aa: CASSDPTGGLFSEAFF
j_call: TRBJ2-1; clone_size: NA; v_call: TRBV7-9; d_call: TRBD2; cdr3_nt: TGTGCCAGCAGCCAAACTAGCGGGAATGGGCAGTTCTTC; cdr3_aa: CASSQTSGNGQFF
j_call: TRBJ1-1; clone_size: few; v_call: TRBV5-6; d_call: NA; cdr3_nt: TGTGCCAGCAGCTTGGAGGGGACAAGGACGAACACTGAAGCTTTCTTT; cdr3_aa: CASSLEGTRTNTEAFF
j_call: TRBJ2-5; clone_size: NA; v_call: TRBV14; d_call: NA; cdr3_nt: TGTGCCAGCAGCCAAGTAAAGGATAAAGAGACCCAGTACTTC; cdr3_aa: CASSQVKDKETQYF
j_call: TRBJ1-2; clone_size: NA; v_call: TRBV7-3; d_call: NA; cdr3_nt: TGTGCCAGCGGGGATCCCAACTACAACTATGGCTACACCTTC; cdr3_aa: CASGDPNYNYGYTF
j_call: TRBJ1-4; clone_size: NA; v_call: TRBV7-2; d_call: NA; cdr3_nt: TGTGTCAGCAGCTCGAGGACAGTGGCGGGACTTAATGAAAAACTGTTTTTT; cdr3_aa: CVSSSRTVAGLNEKLFF
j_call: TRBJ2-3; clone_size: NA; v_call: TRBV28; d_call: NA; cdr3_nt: TGTGCCAGCAATTCTGACCCTTTTTCCACAGATACGCAGTATTTT; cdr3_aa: CASNSDPFSTDTQYF
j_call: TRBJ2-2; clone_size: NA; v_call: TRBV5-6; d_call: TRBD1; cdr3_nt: TGTGCCAGCAGCCCGGACGGGACAGGGGACACCGGGGAGCTGTTTTTT; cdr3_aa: CASSPDGTGDTGELFF
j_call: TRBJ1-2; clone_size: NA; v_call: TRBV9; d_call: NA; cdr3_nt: TGTGCCAGCAGCCCCGGGGACACACCTAACTATGGCTACACCTTC; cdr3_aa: CASSPGDTPNYGYTF